This T cell receptor (beta chain) stems from a study of blood T cell repertoires in COVID-19. Looking at the study overall: Sites in the United States, Italy and Spain provided acute and convalescent COVID-19 samples. PBMCs, B-cell-depleted T cells, or T cells provided the cDNA or gDNA that made up the material.

Sequenced by immunoSEQ multiplex PCR; TCRdb stores in-frame clones only, minus some. The sample has hundreds of thousands of clones, roughly 85% seen once. Patients in Seattle were enrolled during active infection, then followed longitudinally. The germline V gene encodes CDR1 MNHNY and CDR2 SVGAGI (reference sequence). V dropped 2 bases and J dropped 5; count of bases not matched to a gene: 5. CDR3 length equals 15 residues. The V call is TRBV6-6, the J call TRBJ2-2; 7 nucleotides align to TRBD1. The sequenced sample consisted of peripheral blood. This TCR was recovered from a man aged 45-60 years with COVID-19, enrolled during active disease. Here the CDR3 DNA reads TGTGCCAGCAGTTACGCAGGGGGATTTACCGGGGAGCTGTTTTTT. Translation: CASSYAGGFTGELFF.